What follows is one T cell receptor (beta chain) and its context. This CDR3 is 13 amino acids long. V was clipped by 5 bases and J by 2 bases, with 9 bases between them. Germline CDR1 and CDR2: MNHEY and SVGAGI. The entry originates in a study of blood T cell repertoires in COVID-19. The table came from immunoSEQ multiplex PCR; TCRdb's copy has only in-frame clones and leaves some out. The data show approximately 460,000 clones, approximately 89% seen once. The rearrangement uses TRBV6-5 and TRBJ2-5, with D perhaps TRBD2 (6 bases). The sequence derives from a man younger than 30 with COVID-19, enrolled during active disease. Input material: peripheral blood. This chain's CDR3 is CASSPTRQETQYF. The CDR3 DNA sequence: TGTGCCAGCAGTCCGACTAGGCAAGAGACCCAGTACTTC.